This T cell receptor beta chain derives from a study of T cells in localized non-small cell lung cancer. Study-wide points: Highest T cell clonality was seen in uninvolved adjacent lung, surpassing that measured in tumor. Greater T cell density in blood accompanied longer overall survival. Investigators sequenced only a single tumor region, leaving heterogeneity possible.

Using immunoSEQ multiplex PCR, the repertoire was profiled, and TCRdb retains in-frame clones only, with some absent. Found here are around 41,000 clones, 75% to 95% of them singletons; the top ten hold 10% to 13%. This CDR3 comprises 17 residues. V was cut by 6 bases and J by 5 bases, with 23 bases left in between. Germline V gives CDR1 KGHSH, CDR2 LQKENI. In the case of this clone: The antigen is not known.

The starting material was PBMCs, obtained before any cancer treatment. The receptor comes from a woman aged 35 to 70 with stage II lung adenocarcinoma. The chain joins TRBV18 to TRBJ2-1, with D possibly being TRBD1 or TRBD2 (9 bases each). The CDR3 nucleotides read TGTGCCAGCTCGTGGGGACAGGGTAGGACTAGCGACAATGAGCAGTTCTTC. Protein product: CASSWGQGRTSDNEQFF.